Listed here are 6 T cell receptor beta chains from one sample, sequenced in a study of blood T cell repertoires in COVID-19. TCRdb's copy holds only in-frame clones and misses some; the assay was immunoSEQ multiplex PCR. The data show tens of thousands of clones, about 82% seen once. Sequences were obtained from peripheral blood. These receptors came from a human donor in a cohort sampled during active COVID-19.

The chain uses TRBV30 and TRBJ2-7, with unresolved D. This CDR3 has 11 residues. Germline assignment: CDR1 GTSNPN and CDR2 SVGIG (reference sequence). V dropped 4 bases and J dropped 4 bases, with 8 bases sitting between them. The CDR3 region is CAWTRPYEQYF. The CDR3 nucleotides read TGTGCCTGGACGAGGCCTTACGAGCAGTACTTC.

This clone was seen a single time. CDR3 in DNA: TGTGCCAGCAGCACTAGCGGACAAGAGACCCAGTACTTC. This codes for CASSTSGQETQYF. The chain employs TRBV7-9 and TRBJ2-5, with 8 bases aligning to TRBD2. After removal of 5 bases from V and 2 bases from J, the junction contained 1 base not matched to a gene. Germline CDR1 and CDR2: SEHNR and FQNEAQ (reference sequence). CDR3 length: 13 residues. Complete variable domain (other parts from reference TRBV7-9 and TRBJ2-5): DTGVSQNPRHKITKRGQNVTFRCDPISEHNRLYWYRQTLGQGPEFLTYFQNEAQLEKSRLLSDRFSAERPKGSFSTLEIQRTEQGDSAMYLCASSTSGQETQYFGPGTRLLVL.

The chain employs TRBV12-3 or TRBV12-4 and TRBJ2-3; tentative D call: TRBD2 (6 bases). The CDR3 consists of 12 residues. Trimming removed 5 bases from V and 12 bases from J, with 15 bases in between. DNA of the CDR3: TGTGCCAGCAGTGCCGGGACTGAGAGTCAGTATTTT. This sequence encodes CASSAGTESQYF.

The V gene is TRBV5-1, the J gene TRBJ2-7, with D unclear. Between the trimmed V and J ends, which lost 0 bases and 3 bases, there was a span of 7 bases. CDR3 size: 13 residues. In germline, CDR1 is SGHRS, CDR2 YFSETQ. The CDR3 coding sequence is TGCGCCAGCAGCTTGGGTGTGAGCTACGAGCAGTACTTC. Protein: CASSLGVSYEQYF.

The rearrangement links TRBV29-1 to TRBJ2-6; the D is unclear. This CDR3 contains 17 residues. Germline CDR1 and CDR2: SQVTM and ANQGSEA. Trimming took 0 bases from V and 0 from J, leaving 12 bases between them. The DNA of the CDR3 is TGCAGCGTTGAAGAAAGATGGCACTACTCTGGGGCCAACGTCCTGACTTTC. This codes for CSVEERWHYSGANVLTF.

This clone was counted only a few times. The J gene is TRBJ1-3, the V gene TRBV30; D might be TRBD1 (5 bases). The CDR3 is 14 amino acids. With 3 bases removed from V and 2 bases from J, the gap between germline ends came to 11 bases. Germline loops: CDR1 GTSNPN, CDR2 SVGIG (reference sequence). The CDR3 DNA sequence: TGTGCCTGGAGCGGGGGACCCCCTGGAAACACCATATATTTT. Translation: CAWSGGPPGNTIYF.